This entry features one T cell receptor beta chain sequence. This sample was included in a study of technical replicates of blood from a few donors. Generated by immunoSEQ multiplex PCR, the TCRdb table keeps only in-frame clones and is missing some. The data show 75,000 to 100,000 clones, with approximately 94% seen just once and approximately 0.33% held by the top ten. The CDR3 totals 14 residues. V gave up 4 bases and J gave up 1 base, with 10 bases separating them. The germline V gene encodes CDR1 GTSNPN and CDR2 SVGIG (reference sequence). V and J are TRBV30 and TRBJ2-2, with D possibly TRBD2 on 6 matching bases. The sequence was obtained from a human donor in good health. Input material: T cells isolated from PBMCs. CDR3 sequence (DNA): TGTGCCTGGACTAGCGTCTTGAACACCGGGGAGCTGTTTTTT. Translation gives CAWTSVLNTGELFF.